This is a list of T cell receptor beta chains from one sample in a study of human T cells and chemical hapten exposure. TCRdb redid the calling of the RACE reads with MiXCR, one entry per CDR3 protein. The sample lists 90,000 to 120,000 distinct CDR3 sequences; roughly 11% were seen once. Sequencing was performed on whole blood, taken in connection with sensitization to the hapten diphenylcyclopropenone (DPC). All receptors derive from a woman aged 35 to 49 with alopecia areata. Some clones in this sample may be carry-over from other donors' samples. The CDR3 runs from the conserved cysteine through the conserved F or W. A D gene is named only where the DNA matches it firmly. Size is stated for part of the rows, as once, few or many counts, or as a class when the clone is expanded.

TRBJ2-5 | . | many | 12 | TRBV3-1 | TGTGCCAGCAGCCAAGAAGGGAAGACCCAGTACTTC | CASSQEGKTQYF
TRBJ2-3 | TRBD2 | . | 15 | TRBV20-1 | TGCAGTGCTCTTAGCGGGAGTACTAGCACAGATACGCAGTATTTT | CSALSGSTSTDTQYF
TRBJ2-2 | . | few | 16 | TRBV5-4 | TGTGCCAGCAGCGTCCCCGGGACACTCAACACCGGGGAGCTGTTTTTT | CASSVPGTLNTGELFF
TRBJ2-1 | . | few | 16 | TRBV28 | TGTGCCAGCAGTTTACATTCCGGGACCCGCTACAATGAGCAGTTCTTC | CASSLHSGTRYNEQFF
TRBJ1-1 | . | few | 12 | TRBV29-1 | TGCAGCGTTGGTCCCGCGGCTATTGGGGCTTTCTTT | CSVGPAAIGAFF
TRBJ2-1 | . | . | 15 | TRBV4-3 | TGCGCCAGCAGCCAAGGGCCAGGGCGGGTAGAGGAGCAGTTCTTC | CASSQGPGRVEEQFF
TRBJ2-7 | . | many | 15 | TRBV5-4 | TGTGCCAGCAGCTTGGAGTCACTACCTTGGGGCGAGCAGTACTTC | CASSLESLPWGEQYF
TRBJ2-1 | TRBD1 | few | 15 | TRBV11-2 | TGTGCCAGCAGCTCAGGGACAGGGGAAGTAAATGAGCAGTTCTTC | CASSSGTGEVNEQFF
TRBJ1-6 | . | many | 14 | TRBV28 | TGTGCCAGCAGTTTAGTCAGGGATAATTCACCCCTCCACTTT | CASSLVRDNSPLHF
TRBJ2-1 | . | many | 14 | TRBV20-1 | TGCAGTGCTAGGAGGGCTCGGAGCGGGAATGAGCAGTTCTTC | CSARRARSGNEQFF
TRBJ1-6 | TRBD1 | . | 19 | TRBV19 | TGTGCCAGTAGTAGAAGTGCGACAGGGAGCGGCTCCTATAATTCACCCCTCCACTTT | CASSRSATGSGSYNSPLHF
TRBJ1-2 | . | many | 17 | TRBV27 | TGTGCCAGCAGTTCCCATAGGGGCCGAGAGAGGATAAGTGGCTACACCTTC | CASSSHRGRERISGYTF
TRBJ2-6 | . | . | 15 | TRBV7-2 | TGTGCCAGCAGCTTAGGGAGGGCGGGGGCCAACGTCCTGACTTTC | CASSLGRAGANVLTF
TRBJ2-3 | . | . | 15 | TRBV27 | TGTGCCAGCAGTCTTGGACCTCTGGGCACAGATACGCAGTATTTT | CASSLGPLGTDTQYF
TRBJ2-7 | . | . | 14 | TRBV19 | TGTGCCAGTAGTCCCTCGACAGTGAACTACGAGCAGTACTTC | CASSPSTVNYEQYF
TRBJ2-5 | . | few | 14 | TRBV28 | TGTGCCAGCAGTTTTGGGGGGATCTTGGAGACCCAGTACTTC | CASSFGGILETQYF
TRBJ1-2 | . | few | 19 | TRBV18 | TGTGCCAGCTCACCACTGAAATTCGGCGACAGTTCCTTTAACTATGGCTACACCTTC | CASSPLKFGDSSFNYGYTF
TRBJ1-4 | TRBD1 | many | 16 | TRBV7-2 | TGTGCCAGCAGCTTATATATCCGGACAGGCGATGAAAAACTGTTTTTT | CASSLYIRTGDEKLFF
TRBJ2-1 | . | few | 14 | TRBV6-2/TRBV6-3 | TGTGCCAGCAGCAAAACGTGGGTCTCCGGTGAGCAGTTCTTC | CASSKTWVSGEQFF
TRBJ1-5 | . | many | 15 | TRBV19 | TGTGCCAGTAGTACCCGGCAGGGAGGTAGTCAGCCCCAGCATTTT | CASSTRQGGSQPQHF
TRBJ2-7 | . | . | 12 | TRBV7-9 | TGTGCCAGCAGCCCGGACGGTTACGAGCAGTACTTC | CASSPDGYEQYF
TRBJ1-3 | . | . | 15 | TRBV6-2/TRBV6-3 | TGTGCCAGCAGCGACGACGGACGTCCTGGAAACACCATATATTTT | CASSDDGRPGNTIYF
TRBJ1-2 | . | many | 12 | TRBV20-1 | TGCAGTGCCGAGACCCAGGGGTATGGCTACACCTTC | CSAETQGYGYTF
TRBJ2-1 | TRBD2 | . | 16 | TRBV7-2 | TGTGCCAGCAGACCCGGGACTAGCGGGAGCCGCAATGAGCAGTTCTTC | CASRPGTSGSRNEQFF
TRBJ1-3 | . | . | 15 | TRBV3-1 | TGTGCCAGCAGCCCCCGGCCCGCCTCTGGAAACACCATATATTTT | CASSPRPASGNTIYF
TRBJ1-2 | . | few | 12 | TRBV6-6 | TGTGCCAGCAGTCGAGGTCTCTATGGCTACACCTTC | CASSRGLYGYTF
TRBJ1-1 | . | few | 16 | TRBV6-5 | TGTGCCAGCAGTTACCTCGGCCGCCAGTCCGGGGGTAGGGCTTTCTTT | CASSYLGRQSGGRAFF
TRBJ2-3 | . | many | 15 | TRBV7-2 | TGTGCCAGCAGCTTAGACTCGCGGGCCACAGATACGCAGTATTTT | CASSLDSRATDTQYF
TRBJ2-1 | TRBD2 | . | 15 | TRBV19 | TGTGCCAGTAGTATTTATGGCGGGGGGGCAACTGAGCAGTTCTTC | CASSIYGGGATEQFF
TRBJ1-1 | . | few | 15 | TRBV18 | TGTGCCAGCTCAGCCCGGGTGGACAGTTACACTGAAGCTTTCTTT | CASSARVDSYTEAFF